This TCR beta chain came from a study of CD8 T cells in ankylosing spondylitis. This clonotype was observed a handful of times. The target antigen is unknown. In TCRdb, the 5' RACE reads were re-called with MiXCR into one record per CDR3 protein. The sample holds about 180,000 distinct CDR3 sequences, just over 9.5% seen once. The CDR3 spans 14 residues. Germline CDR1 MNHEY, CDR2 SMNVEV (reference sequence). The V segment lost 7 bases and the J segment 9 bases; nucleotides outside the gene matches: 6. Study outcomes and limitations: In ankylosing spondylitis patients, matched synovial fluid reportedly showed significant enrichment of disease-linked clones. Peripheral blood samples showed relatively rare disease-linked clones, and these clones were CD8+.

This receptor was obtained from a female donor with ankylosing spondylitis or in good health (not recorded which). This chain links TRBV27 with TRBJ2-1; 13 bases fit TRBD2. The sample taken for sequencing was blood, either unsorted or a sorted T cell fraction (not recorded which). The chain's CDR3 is CASMGLAGTVEQFF. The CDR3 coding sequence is TGTGCCAGCATGGGACTAGCGGGAACGGTTGAGCAGTTCTTC.